This T cell receptor beta chain stems from a study of Graves' ophthalmopathy and Graves' hyperthyroidism. This clonotype was detected ten times or more. Its antigen is unidentified. CDR3 regions of TCR beta were amplified from RNA transcripts. Scientists carried out first-round RT-PCR using HTBI primers and then a second-round multiplex PCR. TCRdb re-called the multiplex PCR reads through MiXCR, storing one row per CDR3 protein. The sample has about 170,000 distinct CDR3 sequences, less than 45% seen once. Study-level findings and limits: In blood, most expanded thyroid clonotypes above 0.001 frequency were also detected.

The CDR3 loop spans 15 amino acids. V lost 0 bases and J lost 0, with 6 bases in between. Looked up from germline, CDR1 is MNHEY and CDR2 is SVGAGI. Other autoimmune diseases, uncontrolled infections, pregnancy and lactation each led to patient exclusion. Clinical symptoms, serum thyroxine, TRAb, thyroid ultrasound and orbital computed tomography determined diagnosis. The sample consisted of peripheral blood. This TCR was sampled from a woman in her thirties or forties with Graves' ophthalmopathy. The rearrangement links TRBV6-5 to TRBJ1-3; weak D call: TRBD1 (5 bases). CDR3 loop: CASSYSGGSGNTIYF. CDR3 sequence (DNA): TGTGCCAGCAGTTACTCGGGGGGCTCTGGAAACACCATATATTTT.